This TCR beta chain is drawn from a study of cytomegalovirus exposure and HLA in healthy donors listed by TCRdb under 2017. Describing the broader study: According to an earlier analysis of a few hundred of the donors, about 179 million T cells yielded approximately 120 million unique TCR beta sequences and roughly 280 Gb of sequence data. An early release covering over 500 HLA-typed donors comprised approximately 290 gigabases of sequencing data and around 86 million unique TCR sequences. Of the approximately 400 genotyped donors, about 80% fell in the genetic ancestry cluster associated with self-reported Caucasian donors. The study aimed to test whether signatures of past pathogen exposure could be identified by cataloging public T cell receptors. The T cell repertoires of 550 to 850 subjects were profiled by immunosequencing and related to cytomegalovirus serostatus. Along with the approximately 700-subject first cohort, a separate validation cohort of over 90 different subjects was used. To predict cytomegalovirus infection status, the study combined high-throughput TCR immunosequencing, statistical association of individual TCRs with disease status, and machine learning. To study patterns of TCR occurrence, a later analysis re-analyzed previously published TCR beta repertoires from several hundred donors and added high-resolution HLA genotyping. Rather than drawing on any new phenotypic data, the later analysis identified candidate immune exposures from TCR beta sequences and the way those sequences occurred across donors. An earlier analysis of 587 of the donors applied high-throughput TCR beta sequencing to assess whether each TCR beta V gene segment acted as functional or pseudogenic. Donor age, sex, ethnicity and CMV serostatus were compiled together with the repertoire data. Genome-wide SNP genotypes for about 65% of the 666 donors were used in a later genetic analysis, which treated that subset as a discovery cohort. Every repertoire in the discovery cohort had been generated on one and the same sequencing platform. HLA typing included class I and class II loci at four-digit resolution. The number of typed donors differed by locus: about 620-630 for A, B, C, DRB1 and DQB1; approximately 520 for DQA1; 606 for DPA1; and 400 to 480 for DPB1. Roughly five DR-DQ haplotypes were handled as single units for association and clustering because linkage in the cohort was strong. On average, roughly 200,000 unique TCR beta nucleotide sequences were sequenced per donor among a few hundred genotyped donors of the cohort, with about 19% of those sequences being non-productive. Results and caveats for the whole study, not just this receptor: A later analysis found that most CMV-associated TCR beta chains appeared HLA-restricted, with HLA associations seemingly driven largely by CMV exposure. Because some donors lacked HLA typing at each locus, the association tests relied only on the typed subset. Across donors, most TCR sequences were observed very rarely, whereas some public TCRs were present in many individuals. In both the original and validation cohorts, the classifier was reported to diagnose cytomegalovirus status with high specificity and sensitivity. In a later analysis, the rate of TCR association differed among HLA loci, with DRB1 alleles having the most associated TCRs and HLA-C alleles having the fewest. For the cohort, immune exposure information was limited to CMV serostatus. In an earlier analysis of some 550 of the donors, most TCR beta V segments were observed in productive rearrangements about 87% or about 30% of the time, broadly matching IMGT annotations. A few of the identified cytomegalovirus-associated TCR beta chains were confirmed in vitro to be specific for cytomegalovirus antigens. It was suggested by the authors that the approach could potentially be generalized to other disease states and immunological phenotypes. An association between a missense DCLRE1C variant and V-gene and J-gene trimming of TCR beta chains was found in a later genetic analysis and replicated in an independent cohort. Compared with the 666-donor mean, donors in an Asian-associated ancestry cluster had fewer N-insertions in productive TCRs, according to a later genetic analysis. When HLA alleles, especially DR and DQ, strongly co-occurred, TCR associations were difficult to assign to individual alleles. The study listed around 160 TCR beta chains as associated with cytomegalovirus. Sequencing depth was assumed to be roughly uniform across donors in the presence/absence analyses, though that assumption may not hold. This cohort had only TCR beta chains sequenced, and the lack of alpha or paired-chain data limited which features could be detected. A later analysis reported that several top co-occurrence clusters appeared linked to parvovirus B19, influenza, CMV and Epstein-Barr virus. A cluster of highly shared sequence variants was judged likely to be a technical artifact of the sequencing pipeline. A later analysis found that HLA-associated TCR beta chains were more clonally expanded and had lower generation probabilities than equally common non-associated chains. Specific HLA alleles were associated with 16,951 TCR beta sequences at a false discovery rate of 0.05 in a later analysis. A further reported finding was that TCR beta sequences accurately predicted the HLA-A and HLA-B alleles for most subjects in the first cohort. Correlated functional status among segregating V segments might be attributable to linkage disequilibrium, but an unknown experimental factor could not be ruled out. Because counts were too low, seventeen rarely observed V segments, including chromosome 9 orphons, were left out of the earlier analysis of 587 of the donors.

Libraries were prepared through the immunoSEQ multiplex PCR assay. The multiplex PCR relied on a mix of 60 forward primers for TCR Vbeta segments and 13 reverse primers for TCR Jbeta segments. The CDR3 region of rearranged TCR beta genes was amplified from genomic DNA with a multiplex PCR assay. On the Illumina HiSeq System, the amplified TCR beta libraries were sequenced as 87-base-pair reads. Regarding the original processing steps: In a later analysis, tens of millions of unique TCR beta chains were counted across the 650 to 700 repertoires, and about 9.9 million of these chains were shared by at least two donors. Raw reads were error-corrected and collapsed into unique sequences by a nearest-neighbor algorithm in which closely related sequences were merged to remove PCR and sequencing errors. To assign V, D and J gene segments, CDR3 sequences were aligned to IMGT reference sequences. For a sequence to be retained, a match of at least six nucleotides was required to both a V gene segment and a J gene segment. A rearrangement was called productive if the CDR3 had no stop codons and remained in frame with V and J, and every other rearrangement was called non-productive. CDR3 was defined by IMGT convention, running from the second conserved V-encoded cysteine to the conserved J-encoded phenylalanine. In an earlier analysis of 550 to 650 of the donors, sequences lacking an unambiguous match to a single V gene segment were excluded. An earlier analysis of 587 of the donors classified V segments as functional when productive rearrangements were above 56.7% and as segregating when the standard deviation between donors was above 5%. To diagnose cytomegalovirus status from the catalog of TCR beta chain sequences, a statistical classification framework was built. In a later analysis, V and J genes were assigned by comparing TCR nucleotide sequences against IMGT/GENE-DB human TR gene sequences. A later analysis assigned CDR3 sequences and most-parsimonious VDJ recombination scenarios with the TCRdist pipeline. A later analysis defined each TCR beta chain by its CDR3 amino acid sequence plus V-gene family, and excluded reads lacking a unique V-gene family. A later analysis removed several hundred highly shared, low-generation-probability nucleotide sequences to deal with suspected cross-contamination and a sequencing artifact. In a later analysis, a clonal expansion index for each public chain was calculated from normalized within-repertoire ranks of inferred template counts. In a later analysis, generation probabilities were computed using a VDJ recombination model fitted to out-of-frame rearrangements, and the results were checked against IGoR. Hypergeometric tests were used in a later analysis to score TCR-TCR, TCR-HLA and TCR-CMV co-occurrence, with a repertoire-size bias correction applied to the TCR pairs. A later analysis estimated false discovery rates by permuting HLA or CMV assignments 20 times. In a later analysis, co-occurring TCRs were grouped using DBSCAN, and TCRdist sequence similarity was added for clustering within HLA-allele-positive subsets. Repertoires with fewer than 30,000 or more than 120,000 public chains, plus five repertoires with anomalous nucleotide sharing, were excluded from co-occurrence clustering. This immuneACCESS table, as held by TCRdb, lists in-frame sequences with V and J called but not all clones. Of the missing ones, under half trace to an unresolved V gene in checked studies; the others have no known cause. From that table come the V and J calls and clone size; the DNA was used to work out D and trimming. The table for this sample lists about 140,000 clones. The ten largest clonotypes hold roughly 2.6% of the sample.

As regards this clone: It lacks a known antigen.

The cohort was made up of roughly 670 healthy bone marrow donors. Cohort members were all nominally healthy when sampled, although unrecorded immune exposures were likely present. The donor was CMV seronegative and was included in the group of a few hundred seronegative cohort members. A peripheral blood sample was collected from each donor, and TCR beta sequencing was performed on peripheral blood mononuclear cells. The Qiagen DNeasy Blood Extraction Kit was used to extract genomic DNA from the blood cell samples. This clonotype originated in a man aged 35-49 years in good health and CMV-seronegative. The specimen was PBMCs.

The bases are TGCAGTGCTCCTATCAACAATGAGCAGTTCTTC. The translation is CSAPINNEQFF. In this chain, TRBV20-1 is recombined with TRBJ2-1; the D segment cannot be called with confidence. Between the V and J ends, shortened by 5 bases and 5 bases respectively, the junction contains 7 bases. CDR1 and CDR2, per the germline V gene (reference sequence), are DFQATT and SNEGSKA. Measured from the cysteine to the phenylalanine, the CDR3 is 11 residues long. Only the CDR3 portion is preserved as DNA: 33 bases, with reading frame beginning at the first base.